This TCR beta chain appears in the sequencing data of a study of T cells in Graves' hyperthyroidism and ophthalmopathy. On the study more broadly: Any treatment followed the collection of peripheral blood at initial diagnosis.

Germline V gene sequence: CDR1 SGHRS, CDR2 YFSETQ. The ends were cut back, 2 bases at V and 4 bases at J, with 12 bases in the middle. The CDR3 runs 14 residues. Fresh peripheral blood, around 9.3 ml, was the source of the PBMCs. The TCR beta CDR3 regions underwent amplification using RNA transcripts as the source. Carried out on the TCR CDR3, a first-round RT-PCR used the HTBI primer set. TCRdb re-analysed the multiplex PCR reads in MiXCR, keeping a single row per CDR3 protein. Here the sample spans roughly 500,000 distinct CDR3 sequences, around 22% being singletons. This clonotype was recorded many times.

The clonotype originates from a woman in her 30s with Graves' ophthalmopathy. V gene TRBV5-1 combines with J gene TRBJ2-5; TRBD1 or TRBD2 may be the D gene (5 bases each). The sequencing sample was made of blood. The CDR3 loop is CASSFISGTETQYF. The CDR3 coding sequence is TGCGCCAGCAGCTTTATTTCCGGGACAGAGACCCAGTACTTC.